The T cell receptor beta chain under discussion was sequenced for a study of vaccination effects on CD4 cells after COVID-19. After expansion with viral peptide pools in the ViraFEST assay, antigen-specific CD4+ T cells were sequenced. Following a roughly 9-day culture, CD4+ T cells were purified. Vaccinated participants had no history of SARS-CoV-2 infection and tested negative for nucleocapsid antibodies. Assay: immunoSEQ multiplex PCR; the TCRdb copy retains only in-frame clones and omits some. The sample has 50,000 to 65,000 clones; just under 80% are singletons. A remark on this clone: Its antigen is as yet unknown.

The CDR3 consists of 12 residues. The V gene lost 6 bases and the J gene lost 5 bases, with 10 bases spanning the gap. Per the germline V gene, CDR1 is LNHDA and CDR2 is SQIVND (reference sequence). The sequence was collected from a human donor who received a COVID-19 vaccine. The chain couples TRBV19 to TRBJ1-2; D gene ambiguous. The input for sequencing was CD4+ T cells from PBMCs cultured with HCoV-OC43 spike peptides, taken before COVID-19 vaccination. This sample's subset: HCoV-OC43 spike overlapping peptide pool stimulation. The CDR3 is CASRPGSYGYTF. The DNA for the CDR3 is TGTGCCAGTAGGCCCGGAAGTTATGGCTACACCTTC.